This TCR beta chain was sequenced in a study of cytomegalovirus exposure and HLA in healthy donors. Study findings and constraints: HLA alleles showed associations with about 17,000 TCR beta sequences in a later analysis, at a 0.05 false discovery rate. The authors later found most CMV-associated TCR beta chains appeared HLA-restricted. Because they were indistinguishable, some V segments, including TRBV6-2 and TRBV6-3, were excluded. Presence/absence analyses rested on an assumption that sequencing depth was roughly uniform across donors.

V trimming: 3 bases; J trimming: 7 bases; junction bases outside the gene matches: 8. Germline V gives CDR1 LGHNA, CDR2 YNFKEQ. The CDR3 is 16 residues long. The PCR contained 60 Vbeta and 13 Jbeta primers. The method was immunoSEQ multiplex PCR; TCRdb's version includes in-frame clones alone and lacks a portion of them. The repertoire holds roughly 130,000 clones, 84% seen once, with about 2.7% in the top ten. Concerning this clone itself: As yet, its antigen is unknown.

Material: PBMCs. This chain links TRBV4-2 with TRBJ1-6; 8 nucleotides line up with TRBD1. This TCR derives from a woman younger than 35 in good health and CMV-seropositive. The CDR3 loop reads CASSHKQGEVNSPLHF. The DNA for the CDR3 is TGTGCCAGCAGCCACAAACAGGGGGAAGTGAATTCACCCCTCCACTTT.